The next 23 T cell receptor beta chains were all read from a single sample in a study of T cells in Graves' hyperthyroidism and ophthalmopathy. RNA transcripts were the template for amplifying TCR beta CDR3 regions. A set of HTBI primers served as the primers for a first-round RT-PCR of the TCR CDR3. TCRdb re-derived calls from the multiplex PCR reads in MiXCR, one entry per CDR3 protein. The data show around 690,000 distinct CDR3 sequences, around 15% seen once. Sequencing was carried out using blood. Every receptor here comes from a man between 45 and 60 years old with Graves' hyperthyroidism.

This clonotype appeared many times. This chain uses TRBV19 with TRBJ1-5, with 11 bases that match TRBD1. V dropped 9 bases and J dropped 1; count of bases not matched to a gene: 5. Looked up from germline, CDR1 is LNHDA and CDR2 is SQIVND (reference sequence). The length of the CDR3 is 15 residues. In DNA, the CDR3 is TGTGCCAGCCGGAGGACAGGGGGCAGCAATCAGCCCCAGCATTTT. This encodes CASRRTGGSNQPQHF.

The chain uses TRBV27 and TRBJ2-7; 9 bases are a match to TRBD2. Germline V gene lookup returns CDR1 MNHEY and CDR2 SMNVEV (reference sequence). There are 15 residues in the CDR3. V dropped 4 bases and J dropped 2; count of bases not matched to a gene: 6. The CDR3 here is CASSYGGGRAYEQYF. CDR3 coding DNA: TGTGCCAGCAGTTACGGCGGCGGGAGGGCCTACGAGCAGTACTTC.

The CDR3 nucleotides are TGTGCCAGCAGCGCCTCCGGAGTGTTTGCAGATACGCAGTATTTT. It translates to CASSASGVFADTQYF. The V and J genes are TRBV9 and TRBJ2-3; D remains unclear. Per the germline V gene, CDR1 is SGDLS and CDR2 is YYNGEE. Deletions cut 3 bases from V and 4 bases from J, with 15 bases between. CDR3 length: 15 residues.

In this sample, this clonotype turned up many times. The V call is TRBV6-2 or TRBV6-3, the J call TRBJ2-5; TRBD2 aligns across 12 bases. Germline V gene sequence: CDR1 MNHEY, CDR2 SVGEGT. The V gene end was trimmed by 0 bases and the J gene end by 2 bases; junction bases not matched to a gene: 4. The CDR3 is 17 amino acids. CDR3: CASSYSTSGSQQETQYF. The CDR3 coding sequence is TGTGCCAGCAGTTACTCGACTAGCGGGAGTCAACAAGAGACCCAGTACTTC.

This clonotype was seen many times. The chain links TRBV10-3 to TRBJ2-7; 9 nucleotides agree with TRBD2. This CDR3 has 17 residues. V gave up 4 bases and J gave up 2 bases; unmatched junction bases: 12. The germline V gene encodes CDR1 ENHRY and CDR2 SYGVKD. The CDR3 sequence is CAISVAGGQIPTYEQYF. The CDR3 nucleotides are TGTGCCATCAGTGTCGCGGGAGGGCAAATCCCAACCTACGAGCAGTACTTC.

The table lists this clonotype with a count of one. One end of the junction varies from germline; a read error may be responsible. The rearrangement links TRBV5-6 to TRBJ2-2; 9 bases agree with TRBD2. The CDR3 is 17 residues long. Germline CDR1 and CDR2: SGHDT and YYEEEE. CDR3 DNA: TGTGTCAGCAGCCGGACCCCGGGACTAGCTCTCACCGGGGAGCTGTTTTTT. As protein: CVSSRTPGLALTGELFF.

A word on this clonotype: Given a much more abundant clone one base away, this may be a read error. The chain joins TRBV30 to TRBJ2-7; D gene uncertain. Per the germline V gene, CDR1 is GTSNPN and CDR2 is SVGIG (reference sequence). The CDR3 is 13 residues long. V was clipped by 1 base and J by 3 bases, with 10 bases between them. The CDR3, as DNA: TGTGCCTGGAGTGGAGGCTCGTACTACGAGCAGTACTTC. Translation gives CAWSGGSYYEQYF.

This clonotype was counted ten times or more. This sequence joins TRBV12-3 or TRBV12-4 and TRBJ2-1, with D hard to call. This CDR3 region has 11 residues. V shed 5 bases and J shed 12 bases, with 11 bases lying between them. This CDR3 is CASSTKMRQFF. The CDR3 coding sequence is TGTGCCAGCAGTACTAAAATGCGGCAGTTCTTC.

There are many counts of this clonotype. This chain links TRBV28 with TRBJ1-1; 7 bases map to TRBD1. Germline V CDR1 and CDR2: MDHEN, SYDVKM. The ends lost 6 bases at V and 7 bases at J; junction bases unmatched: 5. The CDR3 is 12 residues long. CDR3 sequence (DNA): TGTGCCAGCAGCCAGGGGGTCGGTGAAGCTTTCTTT. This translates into CASSQGVGEAFF.

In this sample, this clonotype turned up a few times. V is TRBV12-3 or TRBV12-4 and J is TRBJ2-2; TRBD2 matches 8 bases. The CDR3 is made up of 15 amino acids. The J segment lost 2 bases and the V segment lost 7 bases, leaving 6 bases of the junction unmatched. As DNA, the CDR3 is TGTGCCAGCACCTCCGGGACTAGTAACACCGGGGAGCTGTTTTTT. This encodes CASTSGTSNTGELFF.

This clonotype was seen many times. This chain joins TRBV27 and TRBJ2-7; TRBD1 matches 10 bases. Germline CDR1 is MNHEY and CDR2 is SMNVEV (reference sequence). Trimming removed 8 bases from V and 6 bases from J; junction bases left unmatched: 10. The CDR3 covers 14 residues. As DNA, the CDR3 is TGTGCCAGCTCTCGGGACAGGGGAAGAATCGAGCAGTACTTC. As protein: CASSRDRGRIEQYF.

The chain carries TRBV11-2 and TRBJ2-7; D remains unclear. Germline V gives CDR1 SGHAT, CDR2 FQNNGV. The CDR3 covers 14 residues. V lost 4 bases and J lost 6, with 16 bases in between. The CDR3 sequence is CASSSPRLGPEQYF. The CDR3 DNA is TGTGCCAGCAGCTCACCCAGATTGGGCCCCGAGCAGTACTTC. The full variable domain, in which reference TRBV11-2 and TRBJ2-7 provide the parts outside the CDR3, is EAGVAQSPRYKIIEKRQSVAFWCNPISGHATLYWYQQILGQGPKLLIQFQNNGVVDDSQLPKDRFSAERLKGVDSTLKIQPAKLEDSAVYLCASSSPRLGPEQYFGPGTRLTVT.

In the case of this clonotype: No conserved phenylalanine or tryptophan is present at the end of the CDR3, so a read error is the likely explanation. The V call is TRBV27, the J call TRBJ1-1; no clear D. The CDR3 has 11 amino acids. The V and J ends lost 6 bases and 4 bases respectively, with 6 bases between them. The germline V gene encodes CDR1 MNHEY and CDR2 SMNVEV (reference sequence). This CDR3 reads CASRAGTEAFS. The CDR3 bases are TGTGCCAGCAGGGCCGGCACTGAAGCTTTCTCT.

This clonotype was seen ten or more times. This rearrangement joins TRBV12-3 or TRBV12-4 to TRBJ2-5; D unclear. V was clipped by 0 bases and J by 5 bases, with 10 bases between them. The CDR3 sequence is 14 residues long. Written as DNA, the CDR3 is TGTGCCAGCAGTTTAGCGAGTAGGTGGGAGACCCAGTACTTC. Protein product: CASSLASRWETQYF.

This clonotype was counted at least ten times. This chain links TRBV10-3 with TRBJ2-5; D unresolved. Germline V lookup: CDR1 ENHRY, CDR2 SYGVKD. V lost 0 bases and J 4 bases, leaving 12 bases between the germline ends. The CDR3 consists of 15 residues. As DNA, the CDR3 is TGTGCCATCAGTGAGTCGGCCGTCCGTGGAGAGACCCAGTACTTC. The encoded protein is CAISESAVRGETQYF.

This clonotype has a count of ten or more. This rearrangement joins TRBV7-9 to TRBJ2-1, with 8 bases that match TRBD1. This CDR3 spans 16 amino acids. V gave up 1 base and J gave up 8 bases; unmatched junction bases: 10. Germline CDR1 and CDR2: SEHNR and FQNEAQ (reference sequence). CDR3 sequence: CASSLGAGGIVDEQFF. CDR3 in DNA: TGTGCCAGCAGCTTAGGGGCAGGGGGCATCGTGGATGAGCAGTTCTTC.

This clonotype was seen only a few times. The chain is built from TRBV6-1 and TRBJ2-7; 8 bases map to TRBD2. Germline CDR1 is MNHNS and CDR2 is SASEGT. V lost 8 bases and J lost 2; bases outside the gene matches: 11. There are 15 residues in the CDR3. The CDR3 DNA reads TGTGCCAGCCCCTATGAGAGCGGGGGTCCCTACGAGCAGTACTTC. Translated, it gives CASPYESGGPYEQYF.

CDR3 DNA sequence: TGTGCCTGGAATCAGGGGAAAACTGAAGCTTTCTTT. Amino acids: CAWNQGKTEAFF. V and J are TRBV30 and TRBJ1-1; perhaps TRBD1 as D (6 bases). The CDR3 has 12 amino acids. In germline, CDR1 is GTSNPN, CDR2 SVGIG (reference sequence). The V end lost 4 bases, the J end lost 5 bases, and 11 bases lay between the germline ends.

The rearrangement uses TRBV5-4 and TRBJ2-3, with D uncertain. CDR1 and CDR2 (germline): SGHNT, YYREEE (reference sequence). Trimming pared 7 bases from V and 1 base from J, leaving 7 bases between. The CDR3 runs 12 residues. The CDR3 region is CASAPGTDTQYF. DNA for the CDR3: TGTGCCAGCGCTCCGGGCACAGATACGCAGTATTTT.

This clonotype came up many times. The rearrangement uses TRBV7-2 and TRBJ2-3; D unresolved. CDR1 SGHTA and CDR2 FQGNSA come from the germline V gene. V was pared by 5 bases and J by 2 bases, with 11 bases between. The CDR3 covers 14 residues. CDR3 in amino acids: CASSHLTSTDTQYF. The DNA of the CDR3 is TGTGCCAGCAGCCATTTAACCTCCACAGATACGCAGTATTTT.

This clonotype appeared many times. For the CDR3, the DNA is TGTGCCACCAGTGATTCCCCGGGACGGACTGGAAACACCATATATTTT. It yields the protein CATSDSPGRTGNTIYF. The chain combines TRBV24-1 with TRBJ1-3; possibly TRBD1 for D (5 bases). Looked up from germline, CDR1 is KGHDR and CDR2 is SFDVKD. CDR3 length equals 16 residues. V gave up 2 bases and J gave up 2 bases, with 12 bases separating them.

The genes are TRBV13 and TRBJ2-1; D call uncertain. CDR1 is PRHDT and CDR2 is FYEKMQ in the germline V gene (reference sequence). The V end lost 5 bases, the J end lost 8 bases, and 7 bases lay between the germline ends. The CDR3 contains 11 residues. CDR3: CASSKLYEQFF. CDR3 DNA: TGTGCCAGCAGCAAACTGTATGAGCAGTTCTTC. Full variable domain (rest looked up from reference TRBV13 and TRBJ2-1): AAGVIQSPRHLIKEKRETATLKCYPIPRHDTVYWYQQGPGQDPQFLISFYEKMQSDKGSIPDRFSAQQFSDYHSELNMSSLELGDSALYFCASSKLYEQFFGPGTRLTVL.

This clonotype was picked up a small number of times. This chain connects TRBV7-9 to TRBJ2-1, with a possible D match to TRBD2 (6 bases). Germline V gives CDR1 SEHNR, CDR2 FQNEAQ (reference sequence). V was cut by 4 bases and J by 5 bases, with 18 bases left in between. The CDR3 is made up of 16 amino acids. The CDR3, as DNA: TGTGCCAGCAGCTCGAGCTTAGCGGTAAAACACAATGAGCAGTTCTTC. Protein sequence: CASSSSLAVKHNEQFF.